This T cell receptor (beta chain) stems from a study of metastatic and nonmetastatic thyroid tumors. Study-wide context: Repertoires of blood and of tissue (tumor or nodule) from malignant and benign thyroid patients were compared.

Nobody among the patients had been given any treatment before thyroid surgery. Per the study methods: In papillary thyroid cancer, a distant-metastasis classifier was built using CDR3 differences across clinicopathological groups. From the PCR reads, TCRdb re-called clones with MiXCR. The V and J calls come from TCRdb's annotation, not from the publication. The data show 13,000 to 15,000 clones, over 25% seen once. Concerning this clone: Its target is not known.

CDR1 and CDR2 from the germline V gene are MNHNS and SASEGT. Trimming cost V 6 bases and J 7 bases; bases outside gene matches: 5. The CDR3 has 12 amino acids. Findings of the study overall: It was reported that TCR beta diversity was significantly higher in malignant thyroid tumors than benign nodules, in blood and tumor.

The V and J genes are TRBV6-1 and TRBJ2-5, with 7 bases that match TRBD2. This TCR derives from a female donor with papillary thyroid cancer or a benign thyroid nodule (not recorded which). Some clones in this sample may be carry-over from other donors' samples. The sequencing sample was made of tumor tissue. CDR3 sequence: CASRGEGGTQYF. DNA for the CDR3: TGTGCCAGCAGAGGGGAGGGCGGGACCCAGTACTTC.